This TCR beta chain was retrieved from a study of cytomegalovirus exposure and HLA in healthy donors (dated by TCRdb to the late 2010s). Describing the broader study: An earlier analysis of 587 of the donors reported 250 to 350 Gb of sequence data and roughly 120 million unique TCR beta sequences obtained from some 170 million T cells. To predict cytomegalovirus infection status, the study combined high-throughput TCR immunosequencing, statistical association of individual TCRs with disease status, and machine learning. Among the approximately 400 genotyped donors, around 79% belonged to the genetic ancestry cluster associated with self-reported Caucasian donors. Every repertoire in the discovery cohort had been generated on one and the same sequencing platform. Both class I and class II loci were covered by HLA typing, at four-digit resolution. Using immunosequencing, the study profiled T cell repertoires from some 670 subjects and related those repertoires to cytomegalovirus serostatus. The aim of the study was to test whether cataloging public T cell receptors could identify signatures of past pathogen exposure. About 310 gigabases of sequencing data and some 85 million unique TCR sequences were included in an early release covering over 600 HLA-typed donors. Typing coverage varied by locus: roughly 620-640 donors for A, B, C, DRB1 and DQB1; roughly 510 for DQA1; around 610 for DPA1; approximately 470 for DPB1. Across roughly 420 genotyped donors of the cohort, an average of roughly 250,000 unique TCR beta nucleotide sequences per donor were sequenced, and approximately 17% of those sequences were non-productive. An earlier analysis of 587 of the donors used high-throughput TCR beta sequencing to judge whether each TCR beta V gene segment behaved as functional or pseudogenic. Because of strong linkage in the cohort, four to six DR-DQ haplotypes were treated as single units for association and clustering. Alongside the repertoire data, information on donor age, sex, ethnicity and CMV serostatus was compiled. In addition to the first cohort of 666 subjects, a separate validation cohort of 120 different subjects was used. The later analysis used no new phenotypic data to find candidate immune exposures, relying instead on TCR beta sequences and their occurrence across donors. A later analysis re-examined previously published TCR beta repertoires from just over 650 donors and added high-resolution HLA genotyping to investigate patterns of TCR occurrence. Genome-wide SNP genotypes for about 60% of the roughly 700 donors were used in a later genetic analysis, which treated that subset as a discovery cohort.

CDR1 and CDR2 are drawn from the germline V gene (reference sequence): SGHNT, YYREEE. Deletion took 4 bases off V and 2 bases off J, with a span of 16 bases between the germline ends. Its CDR3 holds 15 amino acids, cysteine through phenylalanine. Only CDR3 DNA remains: 45 bases, in frame from the first base. Only one count was recorded for this clone. Its antigen has not been determined. It has no much larger one-base neighbor in the sample; base qualities were not kept. Findings and caveats that apply to the study as a whole: Because some donors lacked HLA typing at each locus, the association tests relied only on the typed subset. It was suggested by the authors that the approach could potentially be generalized to other disease states and immunological phenotypes. This cohort had only TCR beta chains sequenced, and the lack of alpha or paired-chain data limited which features could be detected. Specific HLA alleles were associated with about 17,000 TCR beta sequences at a false discovery rate of 0.05 in a later analysis. A later analysis found that most CMV-associated TCR beta chains appeared HLA-restricted, with HLA associations seemingly driven largely by CMV exposure. Some IMGT-functional V segments, including TRBV6-2 and TRBV6-3, could not be told apart with the 87-base-pair reads, so those segments were excluded. In a later genetic analysis, fewer N-insertions in productive TCRs were reported among donors in an Asian-associated ancestry cluster than the roughly 640-donor mean. In a later analysis, HLA-associated TCR beta chains showed more clonal expansion and lower generation probabilities than non-associated chains that were equally common. Correlated functional status among segregating V segments might be attributable to linkage disequilibrium, but an unknown experimental factor could not be ruled out. In a later analysis, several top co-occurrence clusters were reported to appear linked to parvovirus B19, influenza, CMV and Epstein-Barr virus. A total of 150 or so TCR beta chains were listed by the study as associated with cytomegalovirus. In vitro tests confirmed that a few of the cytomegalovirus-associated TCR beta chains recognize cytomegalovirus antigens. A further reported finding was that TCR beta sequences accurately predicted the HLA-A and HLA-B alleles for most subjects in the first cohort. The classifier was reported to diagnose cytomegalovirus status with high specificity and sensitivity in both the original cohort and the validation cohort. In a later analysis, TCR association rates were found to vary across HLA loci, with the most associated TCRs seen for DRB1 alleles and the fewest for HLA-C alleles. The sequencing pipeline was judged likely to have produced a cluster of highly shared sequence variants as a technical artifact. For the cohort, immune exposure information was limited to CMV serostatus. Across donors, most TCR sequences were observed very rarely, whereas some public TCRs were present in many individuals. In a later genetic analysis, a missense DCLRE1C variant was associated with V-gene and J-gene trimming of TCR beta chains, and the association was replicated in an independent cohort. An earlier analysis of approximately 530 of the donors showed that most TCR beta V segments appeared in productive rearrangements either about 90% or about 30% of the time, which broadly matched IMGT annotations. Roughly uniform sequencing depth across donors was assumed in presence/absence analyses, although this assumption may not hold. The earlier analysis of almost 600 of the donors excluded some 15 rarely observed V segments, including chromosome 9 orphons, because counts were too low. Assigning TCR associations to individual alleles was difficult when HLA alleles, especially DR and DQ, strongly co-occurred.

The protocol used for the library was the immunoSEQ multiplex PCR assay. For the multiplex PCR, a mixture combining 60 forward primers for TCR Vbeta segments and 13 reverse primers for TCR Jbeta segments was used. The CDR3 region of rearranged TCR beta genes was amplified from genomic DNA by a multiplex PCR assay. Amplified TCR beta libraries were sequenced as 87-base-pair reads on the Illumina HiSeq System. The authors' analysis ran thus. A later analysis tallied around 82 million unique TCR beta chains across the roughly 610 repertoires, and about 10 million of those chains were shared by two or more donors. A nearest-neighbor algorithm error-corrected the raw reads and collapsed the reads into unique sequences, merging closely related sequences to remove PCR and sequencing errors. V, D and J gene segments were assigned by aligning CDR3 sequences to IMGT reference sequences. For a sequence to be retained, at least a six-nucleotide match to both a V gene segment and a J gene segment was required. A rearrangement counted as productive if the CDR3 had no stop codons and remained in frame with V and J, and every other rearrangement counted as non-productive. CDR3 was defined according to IMGT convention as the region running from the second conserved V-encoded cysteine to the conserved J-encoded phenylalanine. The earlier analysis of some 550 of the donors excluded any sequence lacking an unambiguous match to a single V gene segment. An earlier analysis of 450 to 650 of the donors called V segments functional above 56.7% productive rearrangements and segregating when the between-donor standard deviation exceeded 5%. A statistical classification framework was developed to diagnose cytomegalovirus status using the catalog of TCR beta chain sequences. In a later analysis, V and J genes were assigned by comparing TCR nucleotide sequences against IMGT/GENE-DB human TR gene sequences. A later analysis assigned CDR3 sequences and most-parsimonious VDJ recombination scenarios with the TCRdist pipeline. In a later analysis, each TCR beta chain was defined by its CDR3 amino acid sequence together with its V-gene family, and reads without a unique V-gene family were excluded. As a way to deal with suspected cross-contamination and a sequencing artifact, a later analysis dropped under 600 nucleotide sequences that were highly shared and had low generation probability. In a later analysis, a clonal expansion index was calculated for each public chain from normalized within-repertoire ranks of inferred template counts. In a later analysis, generation probabilities were computed using a VDJ recombination model fitted to out-of-frame rearrangements, and the results were checked against IGoR. In a later analysis, TCR-TCR, TCR-HLA and TCR-CMV co-occurrence was scored with hypergeometric tests, and a repertoire-size bias correction was applied to TCR pairs. False discovery rates were estimated in a later analysis by permuting HLA or CMV assignments 20 times. In a later analysis, co-occurring TCRs were grouped using DBSCAN, with TCRdist sequence similarity added in when clustering inside HLA-allele-positive subsets. For co-occurrence clustering, repertoires with fewer than 30,000 or more than 120,000 public chains were excluded, along with four to six repertoires with anomalous nucleotide sharing. TCRdb provides this immuneACCESS table in a form limited to in-frame rearrangements. Some clones are lacking; in checked studies, under half of them reflect an unresolved V gene, and why the rest are absent is not known. V and J calls and clone size are those listed in that table; D and trimming were worked out from the DNA. This sample gives tens of thousands of clones in total; about 66% of them show up just once. The ten biggest clones cover about 22% of the sample.

The cohort comprised 550 to 700 healthy bone marrow donors. All cohort members were sampled while nominally healthy, although unrecorded immune exposures were likely present. The donor tested CMV seropositive and was one of the 289 seropositive cohort members. Every donor gave a peripheral blood sample, and the peripheral blood mononuclear cells from that sample were used for TCR beta sequencing. Genomic DNA extraction from the blood cell samples was performed with the Qiagen DNeasy Blood Extraction Kit. The sequencing input was PBMCs. The receptor comes from a woman aged 50 to 65 in good health and CMV-seropositive. This receptor chain uses TRBV5-4 and TRBJ2-7; the D gene is possibly TRBD2, with 6 bases matching. CDR3 reads: CASSPDGTSTYEQYF. The sequenced DNA is TGTGCCAGCAGCCCAGATGGGACTTCAACCTACGAGCAGTACTTC.